This TCR beta chain was recorded in a study of shared clonotypes between healthy human individuals. The table came from immunoSEQ multiplex PCR; TCRdb's copy has only in-frame clones and leaves some out. The sample holds roughly 1,800,000 clones; about 95% are singletons and the top ten take roughly 1.2%. The CDR3 runs to 11 residues. The germline V gene encodes CDR1 SQVTM and CDR2 ANQGSEA. Only CD45RO-negative cells positively selected for CCR7 counted as naive CD8 cells, so terminally differentiated effector memory CD45RA+ cells were excluded. Each donor was a Caucasian adult residing in Nashville, Tennessee.

The chain recombines TRBV29-1 with TRBJ2-5, with D perhaps matching TRBD1 or TRBD2 (5 bases each). The end of the DNA is better explained by TRBJ2-7, so the J call may be wrong. The sample taken for sequencing was naive CD8+ T cells sorted from blood. The TCR sequence derives from a man aged 18-30 years in good health. The CDR3: CSVGGAGEQYF. CDR3 nucleotides: TGCAGCGTTGGTGGGGCGGGCGAGCAGTACTTC.